This T cell receptor beta chain was observed in a study of T-cell reconstitution after alpha-beta-depleted transplantation in children. General study results and limits: After one year, T-cell counts and TCRbeta diversity mostly came from new T cells.

In the case of this clonotype: Its specificity is not known.

Trimming stripped 1 base from V and 0 bases from J, with 9 bases between. This CDR3 has 15 amino acids. Researchers prepared the TCRbeta library using unique molecular identifiers, the study reports. TCRdb re-called the PCR reads with MiXCR, one entry per CDR3 protein. The data contain approximately 980,000 distinct CDR3 sequences, about 29% of them singletons. The clonotype comes from a boy less than two years old who had a stem cell transplant for SCID, so the T cells may come from the graft donor. The starting material was PBMCs, mostly from graft donor cells, obtained 360 days after TCRalphabeta/CD19-depleted stem cell transplant. The chain employs TRBV12-3 or TRBV12-4 and TRBJ1-1; no clear D gene. Written as DNA, the CDR3 is TGTGCCAGCAGTTTAGGCCGACATATGAACACTGAAGCTTTCTTT. This encodes CASSLGRHMNTEAFF.